These 27 T cell receptor beta chains were all obtained from the same sample, sequenced in a study of STAT3 mutations in large granular lymphocyte leukemia (dated by TCRdb to about 2019). What the work shows at the level of the full study, not this receptor alone: At least one immunodominant TCRbeta clonotype was present in every T-LGLL patient, and multiple immunodominant subclonotypes appeared in about half of the T-LGLL patients.

These receptors have no known antigen. Library method: the immunoSEQ multiplex PCR assay. Sourced from immuneACCESS, this table was stored by TCRdb with only in-frame sequences that have V and J called. A share of the clones is absent; for the studies checked, an unresolved V gene accounts for under half, and the remainder has no known explanation. Counted in this sample were 5,000 to 8,000 clones; around three fifths of them appeared once. The ten biggest clones cover roughly 76% of the sample. The sequencing input was peripheral blood mononuclear cells. These receptors originate from a boy between 10 and 17 years old with T-cell large granular lymphocyte leukemia. Some clones in this sample may be carry-over from other donors' samples. The age is the age at diagnosis.

The chain carries TRBV10-3 and TRBJ2-1; D is unresolved. CDR1 and CDR2 from the germline V gene are ENHRY and SYGVKD. The CDR3 has 11 amino acids. The germline V and J ends were trimmed by 5 bases and 5 bases, with 4 bases remaining between them. In DNA, the CDR3 is TGTGCCATCAGTTCGGACAATGAGCAGTTCTTC. This translates into CAISSDNEQFF.

Only a few counts were recorded for this clone. The gene calls are TRBV9 and TRBJ2-3; TRBD2 aligns across 9 bases. Trimming at V came to 3 bases and at J to 0 bases, leaving 5 bases not matched to a gene. Germline assignment: CDR1 SGDLS and CDR2 YYNGEE. This CDR3 is 16 amino acids long. The CDR3 spells CASSAERGVSTDTQYF. DNA of the CDR3: TGTGCCAGCAGCGCAGAGCGGGGGGTTAGCACAGATACGCAGTATTTT.

The count of this clone is one. This chain joins TRBV30 and TRBJ1-1; no firm D call. Trimming shortened V by 7 bases and J by 3 bases, and 18 bases separated the two germline ends. Germline assignment: CDR1 GTSNPN and CDR2 SVGIG (reference sequence). CDR3 size: 14 residues. The CDR3 DNA is TGTGCCTCGCCGCGGGGTACGGAGTACACTGAAGCTTTCTTT. It encodes CASPRGTEYTEAFF.

This sequence joins TRBV29-1 and TRBJ1-6; no firm D call. CDR3 length: 15 amino acids. Germline values: CDR1 SQVTM, CDR2 ANQGSEA. The CDR3 region is CINGGNRILCSPLHF. CDR3 nucleotide sequence: TGCATCAACGGAGGGAACCGCATCCTTTGTTCACCCCTCCACTTT.

This rearrangement joins TRBV5-1 to TRBJ2-5; possible D gene TRBD2, 6 bases. The V end lost 6 bases, the J end lost 2 bases, and 11 bases lay between the germline ends. Germline V gene lookup returns CDR1 SGHRS and CDR2 YFSETQ. The CDR3 has 13 amino acids. DNA for the CDR3: TGCGCCAGCAATCCGGGACTTCAAGAGACCCAGTACTTC. Amino acid sequence: CASNPGLQETQYF.

This clone has more than one count but fewer than ten. This CDR3 is CASSSRQGAGSEAFF. Here the CDR3 DNA reads TGTGCCAGCAGCAGCCGACAGGGGGCAGGGTCTGAAGCTTTCTTT. V is TRBV5-4 and J is TRBJ1-1; 10 bases agree with TRBD1. J lost 6 bases, V lost 4 bases, and 9 bases had no gene match. Germline CDR1 reads SGHNT; CDR2 reads YYREEE (reference sequence). The CDR3 contains 15 residues.

A few counts support this clone. The V call is TRBV5-1, the J call TRBJ2-7, with D tentatively TRBD1 or TRBD2 (5 bases each). The CDR3 is 14 amino acids. With 3 bases removed from V and 4 bases from J, the gap between germline ends came to 14 bases. The germline gives CDR1 SGHRS, CDR2 YFSETQ. The CDR3 bases are TGCGCCAGCAGCTCAGAGGTCGGGGCTTACGAGCAGTACTTC. Its protein product is CASSSEVGAYEQYF.

This chain joins TRBV7-9 and TRBJ2-5, with D possibly being TRBD1 (6 bases). The CDR3 is 15 amino acids. Germline-derived CDR1 and CDR2 are SEHNR and FQNEAQ (reference sequence). V lost 4 bases, J lost 3 bases, and 15 bases lay in between. CDR3 coding DNA: TGTGCCAGCAGCTCCGACAGGAGAGTCGAAGAGACCCAGTACTTC. Translating gives CASSSDRRVEETQYF.

This clone was observed a handful of times. This chain links TRBV28 with TRBJ1-6; perhaps TRBD1 as D (6 bases). CDR3 length: 12 residues. V was clipped by 7 bases and J by 18 bases, with 19 bases between them. Germline assignment: CDR1 MDHEN and CDR2 SYDVKM. CDR3 protein: CASNIAGHRDHF. The CDR3 DNA is TGTGCCAGCAACATTGCGGGACACCGCGACCACTTT.

This chain uses TRBV29-1 with TRBJ1-2; 7 bases map to TRBD1. V lost 7 bases and J lost 2; bases outside the gene matches: 4. The CDR3 totals 12 residues. Germline V gene data show CDR1 as SQVTM and CDR2 as ANQGSEA. Written as DNA, the CDR3 is TGCAGCGCCATACAGGGGAACTATGGCTACACCTTC. It is translated as CSAIQGNYGYTF.

The chain employs TRBV30 and TRBJ2-2, with 8 bases lining up with TRBD1. The germline gives CDR1 GTSNPN, CDR2 SVGIG (reference sequence). This CDR3 has 21 residues. The junction had 24 bases not matched to a gene; V was cut back by 6 bases and J by 0 bases. DNA of the CDR3: TGTGCCTGCGGACCCTTAATGGACAGGGAGTCCCTCCCGTCGAACACCGGGGAGCTGTTTTTT. Its translation: CACGPLMDRESLPSNTGELFF.

In its sample, this clone is medium-sized (0.01 to 0.1%). The V gene is TRBV7-6, the J gene TRBJ2-7; the D gene is possibly TRBD1 (6 bases). The CDR3 consists of 14 residues. The germline V and J ends were trimmed by 3 bases and 6 bases, with 15 bases remaining between them. The germline CDR1 and CDR2 sequences are SGHVS and FNYEAQ. CDR3 sequence (DNA): TGTGCCAGCAGCTTCGACAGGTTACTGGGCGAGCAGTACTTC. Translating gives CASSFDRLLGEQYF.

CDR3 nucleotides: TGCGCCAGCAGCTCTAGGACAGGATTAAATGAGCAGTTCTTC. Its protein product is CASSSRTGLNEQFF. This chain connects TRBV5-1 to TRBJ2-1; 7 nucleotides match TRBD1. The CDR3 totals 14 residues. Germline V gene sequence: CDR1 SGHRS, CDR2 YFSETQ. V was pared by 3 bases and J by 7 bases, with 7 bases of the junction left unmatched.

V usage is TRBV6-6 and J usage is TRBJ2-1; the match to TRBD2 covers 9 bases. J lost 7 bases, V lost 8 bases, and 15 bases had no gene match. The CDR3 spans 16 residues. Germline CDR1 MNHNY, CDR2 SVGAGI (reference sequence). In DNA, the CDR3 is TGTGCCAGCGGGGGAAGTCGCGGGAGGGCCAGGAATGAGCAGTTCTTC. This encodes CASGGSRGRARNEQFF.

V and J are TRBV5-1 and TRBJ1-5, with a possible D match to TRBD1 (6 bases). V was trimmed by 5 bases and J by 5 bases, leaving 11 bases between them. Germline V lookup: CDR1 SGHRS, CDR2 YFSETQ. The CDR3 sequence is 13 residues long. DNA for the CDR3: TGCGCCAGCAGTTGGGACACCGATCAGCCCCAGCATTTT. Amino acid sequence: CASSWDTDQPQHF.

The chain is built from TRBV5-1 and TRBJ1-2, with D hard to call. Germline V gene data show CDR1 as SGHRS and CDR2 as YFSETQ. The CDR3 consists of 13 residues. V was cut by 0 bases and J by 6 bases, with 9 bases left in between. The CDR3 sequence is CASSLGPGHGYTF. DNA for the CDR3: TGCGCCAGCAGCTTGGGTCCGGGCCATGGCTACACCTTC.

V and J are TRBV6-5 and TRBJ2-7; D remains unclear. CDR3 size: 15 residues. Germline V lookup: CDR1 MNHEY, CDR2 SVGAGI. The V and J ends lost 0 bases and 4 bases respectively, with 13 bases between them. The CDR3 loop is CASSYSDIGTYEQYF. The CDR3 DNA sequence: TGTGCCAGCAGTTACTCGGATATAGGAACTTACGAGCAGTACTTC.

This chain joins TRBV18 and TRBJ1-2, with a possible D match to TRBD1 (6 bases). CDR3 length: 14 residues. The V end lost 4 bases, the J end lost 0 bases, and 9 bases lay between the germline ends. CDR1 and CDR2 (germline): KGHSH, LQKENI. This CDR3 reads CASSLRQANYGYTF. As DNA, the CDR3 is TGTGCCAGCTCACTCCGACAGGCTAACTATGGCTACACCTTC. Combining the CDR3 with reference TRBV18 and TRBJ1-2 gives the whole variable domain NAGVMQNPRHLVRRRGQEARLRCSPMKGHSHVYWYRQLPEEGLKFMVYLQKENIIDESGMPKERFSAEFPKEGPSILRIQQVVRGDSAAYFCASSLRQANYGYTFGSGTRLTVV.

The rearrangement uses TRBV27 and TRBJ2-3; 8 nucleotides line up with TRBD2. The CDR3 totals 16 residues. Looked up from germline, CDR1 is MNHEY and CDR2 is SMNVEV (reference sequence). J gave up 1 base and V 6 bases, and 9 bases lay outside the gene matches. As DNA, the CDR3 is TGTGCCAGCAGAAGGGGACTAGACTACCGCACAGATACGCAGTATTTT. It specifies CASRRGLDYRTDTQYF.

The V gene is TRBV19, the J gene TRBJ2-7; TRBD2 agrees at 7 bases. The CDR3 is 13 amino acids. Germline trimming cut 3 bases from V and 7 bases from J; bases unmatched to any gene: 6. Germline V lookup: CDR1 LNHDA, CDR2 SQIVND (reference sequence). In DNA, the CDR3 is TGTGCCAGTAGTATCCTCTTGGGGGGGGAGCAGTACTTC. Residues: CASSILLGGEQYF.

This chain uses TRBV6-5 with TRBJ1-5; D is undetermined. The CDR3 is 13 amino acids. V was trimmed by 4 bases and J by 3 bases, leaving 7 bases between them. CDR1 and CDR2 from the germline V gene are MNHEY and SVGAGI. CDR3 amino acids: CASSSRTNQPQHF. The CDR3 region has the DNA TGTGCCAGCAGTTCTCGCACCAATCAGCCCCAGCATTTT.

This clone was recorded a few times. This chain links TRBV5-5 with TRBJ1-2; D may be TRBD1 (5 bases). Germline CDR1 SGHKS, CDR2 YYEKEE (reference sequence). Deletions cut 0 bases from V and 6 bases from J, with 12 bases between. This CDR3 region has 14 residues. The CDR3 protein is CASSLAGATNGYTF. CDR3 nucleotide sequence: TGTGCCAGCAGCTTGGCCGGGGCGACGAATGGCTACACCTTC.

This clone was seen only a few times. The rearrangement uses TRBV4-2 and TRBJ1-6; D is unresolved. V lost 4 bases to trimming and J lost 10 bases, with 14 bases between them. The CDR3 extends over 14 amino acids. Per germline, CDR1 LGHNA and CDR2 YNFKEQ. DNA for the CDR3: TGTGCCAGCAGCCGCGGCGACAATTGGTCACCCCTCCACTTT. Protein product: CASSRGDNWSPLHF.

CDR3 sequence (DNA): TGTGCCAGCACCACGGGACGGAACTATGGCTACACCTTC. Translation gives CASTTGRNYGYTF. The chain is built from TRBV5-6 and TRBJ1-2; the D gene is possibly TRBD1 (5 bases). The V gene lost 6 bases and the J gene lost 2 bases, with 11 bases spanning the gap. CDR1 is SGHDT, CDR2 YYEEEE, per germline. The CDR3 length is 13 residues.

The CDR3, as DNA: TGTGCCAGCAGCCTGCGACAGGAGCATAATGAAAAACTGTTTTTT. Protein: CASSLRQEHNEKLFF. This sequence joins TRBV13 and TRBJ1-4; D may be TRBD1 (6 bases). V was trimmed by 5 bases and J by 4 bases, leaving 14 bases between them. The length of the CDR3 is 15 residues. The germline V gene has CDR1 PRHDT and CDR2 FYEKMQ (reference sequence).

The V gene is TRBV7-2, the J gene TRBJ2-7; D is unclear. Deletions cut 4 bases from V and 0 bases from J, with 4 bases between. The CDR3 is 12 amino acids. Germline V CDR1 and CDR2: SGHTA, FQGNSA. Here the CDR3 DNA reads TGTGCCAGCAGCTGGAGCTCCTACGAGCAGTACTTC. As protein: CASSWSSYEQYF.

This rearrangement joins TRBV18 to TRBJ1-2; 7 nucleotides align to TRBD1. The germline V gene encodes CDR1 KGHSH and CDR2 LQKENI. After removal of 3 bases from V and 6 bases from J, the junction contained 4 bases not matched to a gene. CDR3 size: 13 residues. CDR3 protein: CASSPDRADGYTF. The CDR3 nucleotides are TGTGCCAGCTCACCCGACAGGGCGGATGGCTACACCTTC.